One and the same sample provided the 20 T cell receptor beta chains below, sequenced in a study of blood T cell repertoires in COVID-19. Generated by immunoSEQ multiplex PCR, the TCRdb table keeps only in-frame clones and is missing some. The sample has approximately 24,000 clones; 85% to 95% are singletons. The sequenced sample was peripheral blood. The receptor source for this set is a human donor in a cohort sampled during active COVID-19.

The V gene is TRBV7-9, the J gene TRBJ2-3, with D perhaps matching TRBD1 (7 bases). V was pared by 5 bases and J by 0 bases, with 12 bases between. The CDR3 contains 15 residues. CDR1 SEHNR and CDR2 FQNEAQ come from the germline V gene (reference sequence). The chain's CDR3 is CASSAGQKSTDTQYF. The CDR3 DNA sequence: TGTGCCAGCAGCGCGGGACAGAAAAGCACAGATACGCAGTATTTT.

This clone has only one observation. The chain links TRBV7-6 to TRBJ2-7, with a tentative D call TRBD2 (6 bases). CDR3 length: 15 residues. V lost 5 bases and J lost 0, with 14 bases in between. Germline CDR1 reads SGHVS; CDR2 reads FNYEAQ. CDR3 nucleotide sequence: TGTGCCAGCAGCCCCTCGGGAGCGAGCTCCTACGAGCAGTACTTC. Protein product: CASSPSGASSYEQYF. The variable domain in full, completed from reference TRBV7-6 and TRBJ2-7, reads GAGVSQSPRYKVTKRGQDVALRCDPISGHVSLYWYRQALGQGPEFLTYFNYEAQQDKSGLPNDRFSAERPEGSISTLTIQRTEQRDSAMYRCASSPSGASSYEQYFGPGTRLTVT.

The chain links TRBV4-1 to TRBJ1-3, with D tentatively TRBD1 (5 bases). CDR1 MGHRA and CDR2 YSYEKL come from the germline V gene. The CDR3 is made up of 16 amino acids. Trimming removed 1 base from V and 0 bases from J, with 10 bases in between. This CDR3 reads CASSQGAGTSGNTIYF. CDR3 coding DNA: TGCGCCAGCAGCCAAGGCGCGGGGACCTCTGGAAACACCATATATTTT.

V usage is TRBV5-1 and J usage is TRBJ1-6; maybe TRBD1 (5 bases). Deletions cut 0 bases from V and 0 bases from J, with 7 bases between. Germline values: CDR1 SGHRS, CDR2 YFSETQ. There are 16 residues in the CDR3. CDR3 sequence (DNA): TGCGCCAGCAGCTTGGCTCAGGGCTCCTATAATTCACCCCTCCACTTT. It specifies CASSLAQGSYNSPLHF.

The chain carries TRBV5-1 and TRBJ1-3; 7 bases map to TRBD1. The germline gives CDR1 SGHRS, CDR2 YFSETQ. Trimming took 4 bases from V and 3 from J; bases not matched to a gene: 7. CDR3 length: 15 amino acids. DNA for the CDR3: TGCGCCAGCAGCGAGATGACAGGGAATGGAAACACCATATATTTT. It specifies CASSEMTGNGNTIYF.

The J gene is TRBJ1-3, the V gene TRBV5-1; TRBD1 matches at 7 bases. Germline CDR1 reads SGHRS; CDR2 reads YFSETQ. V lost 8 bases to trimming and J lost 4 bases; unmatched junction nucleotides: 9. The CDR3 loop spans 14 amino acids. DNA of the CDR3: TGCGCCAGTACCACCGGACAGGACGGAAACACCATATATTTT. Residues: CASTTGQDGNTIYF.

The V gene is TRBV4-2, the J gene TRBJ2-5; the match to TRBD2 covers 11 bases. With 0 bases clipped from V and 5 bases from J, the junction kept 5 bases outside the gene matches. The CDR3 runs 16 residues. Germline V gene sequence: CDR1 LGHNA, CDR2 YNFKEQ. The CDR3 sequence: CASSQDSLAGGETQYF. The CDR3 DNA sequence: TGTGCCAGCAGCCAAGACAGCCTAGCGGGGGGCGAGACCCAGTACTTC.

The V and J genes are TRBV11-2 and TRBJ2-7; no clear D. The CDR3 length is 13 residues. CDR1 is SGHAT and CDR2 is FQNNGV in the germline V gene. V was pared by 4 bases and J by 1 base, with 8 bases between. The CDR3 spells CASSSLFSYEQYF. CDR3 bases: TGTGCCAGCAGCTCCCTTTTTTCCTACGAGCAGTACTTC.

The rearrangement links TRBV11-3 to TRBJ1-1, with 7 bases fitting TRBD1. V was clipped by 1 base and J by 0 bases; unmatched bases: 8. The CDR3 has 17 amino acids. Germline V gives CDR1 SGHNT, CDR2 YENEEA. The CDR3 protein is CASSLVSMGQMNTEAFF. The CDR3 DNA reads TGTGCCAGCAGCTTAGTATCAATGGGACAGATGAACACTGAAGCTTTCTTT.

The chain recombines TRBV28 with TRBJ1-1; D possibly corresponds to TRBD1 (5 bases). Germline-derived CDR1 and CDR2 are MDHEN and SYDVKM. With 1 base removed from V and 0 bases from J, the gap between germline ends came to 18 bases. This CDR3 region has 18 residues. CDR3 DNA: TGTGCCAGCAGTTTATTGTTGGTGGGGGGGACCATGAACACTGAAGCTTTCTTT. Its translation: CASSLLLVGGTMNTEAFF.

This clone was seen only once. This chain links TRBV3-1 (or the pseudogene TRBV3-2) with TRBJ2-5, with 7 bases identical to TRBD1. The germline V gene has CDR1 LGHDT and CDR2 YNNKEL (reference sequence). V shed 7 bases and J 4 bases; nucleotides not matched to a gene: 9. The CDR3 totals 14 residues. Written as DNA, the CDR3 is TGTGCCAGCACATCCCCGACAGGGTCAGAGACCCAGTACTTC. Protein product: CASTSPTGSETQYF.

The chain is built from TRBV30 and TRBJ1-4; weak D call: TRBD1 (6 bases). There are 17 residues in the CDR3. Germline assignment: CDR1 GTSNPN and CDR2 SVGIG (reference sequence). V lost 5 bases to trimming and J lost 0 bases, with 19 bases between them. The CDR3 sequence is CAWRRTQGAATNEKLFF. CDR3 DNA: TGTGCCTGGCGTAGGACACAGGGCGCTGCAACTAATGAAAAACTGTTTTTT.

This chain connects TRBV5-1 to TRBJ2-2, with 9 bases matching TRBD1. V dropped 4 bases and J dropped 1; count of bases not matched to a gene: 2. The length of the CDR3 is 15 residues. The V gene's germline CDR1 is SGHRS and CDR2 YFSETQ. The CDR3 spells CASSQTGGNTGELFF. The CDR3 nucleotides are TGCGCCAGCAGCCAGACAGGGGGGAACACCGGGGAGCTGTTTTTT. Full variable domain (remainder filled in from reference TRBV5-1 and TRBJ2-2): KAGVTQTPRYLIKTRGQQVTLSCSPISGHRSVSWYQQTPGQGLQFLFEYFSETQRNKGNFPGRFSGRQFSNSRSEMNVSTLELGDSALYLCASSQTGGNTGELFFGEGSRLTVL.

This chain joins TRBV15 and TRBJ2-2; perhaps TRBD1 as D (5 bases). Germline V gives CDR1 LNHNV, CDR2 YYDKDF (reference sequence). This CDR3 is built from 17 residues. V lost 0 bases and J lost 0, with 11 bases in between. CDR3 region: CATSRDLAGTNTGELFF. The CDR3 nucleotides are TGTGCCACCAGCAGAGATCTGGCAGGGACGAACACCGGGGAGCTGTTTTTT.

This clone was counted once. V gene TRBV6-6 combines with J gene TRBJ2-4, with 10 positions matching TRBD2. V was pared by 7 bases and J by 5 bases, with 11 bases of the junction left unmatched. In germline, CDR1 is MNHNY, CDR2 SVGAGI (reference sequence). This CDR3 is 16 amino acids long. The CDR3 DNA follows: TGTGCCAGCAACCCCCTCGGGCTAGCGGGGGAAAACATTCAGTACTTC. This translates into CASNPLGLAGENIQYF.

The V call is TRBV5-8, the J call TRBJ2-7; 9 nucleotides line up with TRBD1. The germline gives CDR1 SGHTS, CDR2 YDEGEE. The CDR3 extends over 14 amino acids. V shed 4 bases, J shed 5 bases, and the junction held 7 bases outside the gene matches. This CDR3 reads CASSVDRGRNEQYF. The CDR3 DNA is TGTGCCAGCAGCGTGGACAGGGGAAGGAACGAGCAGTACTTC.

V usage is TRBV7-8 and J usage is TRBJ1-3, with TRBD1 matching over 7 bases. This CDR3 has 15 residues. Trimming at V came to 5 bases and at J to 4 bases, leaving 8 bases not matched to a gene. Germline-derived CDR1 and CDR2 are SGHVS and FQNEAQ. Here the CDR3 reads CASSRDRVSGNTIYF. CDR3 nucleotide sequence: TGTGCCAGCAGCCGAGACAGGGTGTCAGGAAACACCATATATTTT.

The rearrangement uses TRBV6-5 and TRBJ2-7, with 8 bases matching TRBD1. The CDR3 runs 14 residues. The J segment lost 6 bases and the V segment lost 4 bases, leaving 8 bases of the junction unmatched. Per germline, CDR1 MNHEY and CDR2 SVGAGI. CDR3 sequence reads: CASSSRDRFGEQYF. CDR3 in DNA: TGTGCCAGCAGTTCCCGGGACAGGTTTGGCGAGCAGTACTTC.

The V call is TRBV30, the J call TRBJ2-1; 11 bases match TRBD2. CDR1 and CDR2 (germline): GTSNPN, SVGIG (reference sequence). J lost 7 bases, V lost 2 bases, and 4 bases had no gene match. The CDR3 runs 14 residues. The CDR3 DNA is TGTGCCTGGAGTACTAGCGGGGGAAAGAATGAGCAGTTCTTC. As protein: CAWSTSGGKNEQFF.

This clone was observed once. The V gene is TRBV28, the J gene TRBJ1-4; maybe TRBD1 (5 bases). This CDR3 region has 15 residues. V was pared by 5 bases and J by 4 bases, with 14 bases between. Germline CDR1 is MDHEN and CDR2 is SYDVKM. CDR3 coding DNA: TGTGCCAGCAGTCTTGGAGGGGCAGATAATGAAAAACTGTTTTTT. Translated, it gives CASSLGGADNEKLFF.